The 26 T cell receptor beta chains below come from one sample, sequenced in a study of early T cells in non-severe SARS-CoV-2 infection. TCRdb re-derived calls from the 5' RACE reads in MiXCR, one entry per CDR3 protein. The table shows about 27,000 distinct CDR3 sequences, with roughly 5.9% occurring only once. Sequenced material: whole blood. The receptors come from an adult who was a healthcare worker with PCR-confirmed SARS-CoV-2 infection or an uninfected control (not recorded which).

This clonotype was counted once. The conserved phenylalanine or tryptophan normally closing the CDR3 is absent here, so this likely arose from a read error. This chain joins TRBV7-2 and TRBJ2-1, with TRBD1 as a possible D gene (6 bases). The V and J ends lost 1 base and 4 bases respectively, with 11 bases between them. The CDR3 totals 15 residues. Germline values: CDR1 SGHTA, CDR2 FQGNSA. The CDR3, as DNA: TGTGCCAGCAGCTTAGGGCAGGGGCAGTACAATGAGCAGTTCTCC. It translates to CASSLGQGQYNEQFS.

This clonotype occurred many times. This chain links TRBV11-2 with TRBJ2-7, with D possibly being TRBD1 (5 bases). The CDR3 loop spans 15 amino acids. Germline V gene lookup returns CDR1 SGHAT and CDR2 FQNNGV. V dropped 0 bases and J dropped 5 bases, with 14 bases sitting between them. CDR3 coding DNA: TGTGCCAGCAGCTTAGATGTTTGGCAGGACAACGAGCAGTACTTC. The encoded protein is CASSLDVWQDNEQYF.

This clonotype was seen repeatedly, ten times or more. The chain carries TRBV4-1 and TRBJ1-4, with D perhaps matching TRBD1 (5 bases). From germline, CDR1 is MGHRA and CDR2 YSYEKL. The ends were cut back, 1 base at V and 8 bases at J, with 14 bases in the middle. This CDR3 is built from 15 residues. The CDR3 region is CASSQVLFRDEKLFF. The CDR3 nucleotides read TGCGCCAGCAGCCAAGTACTTTTCAGGGACGAAAAACTGTTTTTT.

This clonotype appeared a few times. The chain carries TRBV7-2 and TRBJ2-5; 7 bases fit TRBD2. The CDR3 consists of 15 residues. Per germline, CDR1 SGHTA and CDR2 FQGNSA. The V gene end was trimmed by 3 bases and the J gene end by 4 bases; junction bases not matched to a gene: 8. In DNA form, the CDR3 reads TGTGCCAGCAGCTTGGCGGGGGAATTGAGAGAGACCCAGTACTTC. Residues: CASSLAGELRETQYF.

This clonotype appeared many times. The V call is TRBV11-2, the J call TRBJ2-1; perhaps TRBD2 as D (5 bases). The germline V and J ends were trimmed by 4 bases and 5 bases, with 15 bases remaining between them. CDR1 and CDR2 (germline): SGHAT, FQNNGV. CDR3 length equals 15 residues. In DNA, the CDR3 is TGTGCCAGCAGCTCCACTTTCAGGCGGGACAATGAGCAGTTCTTC. Translated, it gives CASSSTFRRDNEQFF.

The V gene is TRBV12-3 or TRBV12-4, the J gene TRBJ2-5; D gene ambiguous. Trimming took off 3 bases at V and 1 base at J, with 9 bases between the two ends. The CDR3 runs to 14 residues. DNA for the CDR3: TGTGCCAGCAGTTTTCATAGACCCCAAGAGACCCAGTACTTC. Protein: CASSFHRPQETQYF.

V and J are TRBV5-1 and TRBJ2-7; D remains unclear. This CDR3 comprises 14 residues. The germline V gene has CDR1 SGHRS and CDR2 YFSETQ. V was shortened by 0 bases and J by 6 bases, with 13 bases between the two germline ends. The CDR3 spells CASSLAPPRTEQYF. The CDR3 DNA sequence: TGCGCCAGCAGCTTGGCGCCTCCTAGAACCGAGCAGTACTTC.

This clonotype showed up many times. V usage is TRBV6-1 and J usage is TRBJ2-7; D gene unclear. Trimming stripped 6 bases from V and 2 bases from J, with 14 bases between. From germline, CDR1 is MNHNS and CDR2 SASEGT. This CDR3 has 14 residues. CDR3 sequence: CASSWAPLAYEQYF. Written as DNA, the CDR3 is TGTGCCAGCAGCTGGGCCCCCCTTGCCTACGAGCAGTACTTC.

This clonotype was counted many times. This rearrangement joins TRBV28 to TRBJ2-3; possibly TRBD2 for D (6 bases). The length of the CDR3 is 20 residues. Germline CDR1 is MDHEN and CDR2 is SYDVKM. Trimming shortened V by 2 bases and J by 3 bases, and 27 bases separated the two germline ends. The CDR3: CASSLGSTLTPGLITDTQYF. The DNA for the CDR3 is TGTGCCAGCAGTTTAGGCTCAACCCTTACCCCGGGACTTATTACAGATACGCAGTATTTT.

This clonotype occurred a few times. CDR3 coding DNA: TGTGCCAGCAGCTGGGGACAGGGGGCCTACAATGAGCAGTTCTTC. This encodes CASSWGQGAYNEQFF. V and J are TRBV5-6 and TRBJ2-1; 11 bases are a match to TRBD1. Germline CDR1 is SGHDT and CDR2 is YYEEEE. This CDR3 is built from 15 residues. V shed 3 bases, J shed 2 bases, and the junction held 1 base outside the gene matches.

This clonotype was seen repeatedly, ten times or more. The V gene is TRBV12-3 or TRBV12-4, the J gene TRBJ2-4; D gene ambiguous. This CDR3 has 11 residues. Between the trimmed V and J ends, which lost 1 base and 8 bases, there was a span of 3 bases. The CDR3 loop reads CASSLGDIQYF. As DNA, the CDR3 is TGTGCCAGCAGTTTAGGGGACATTCAGTACTTC.

The CDR3 DNA sequence: TGCAGCGTTGAAGGGGAGCGGGGGGCCACAGATACGCAGTATTTT. It encodes CSVEGERGATDTQYF. The chain is built from TRBV29-1 and TRBJ2-3, with 9 bases identical to TRBD2. V shed 1 base and J 2 bases; nucleotides not matched to a gene: 4. CDR3 size: 15 residues. From germline, CDR1 is SQVTM and CDR2 ANQGSEA.

This clonotype appeared a few times. The chain couples TRBV7-2 to TRBJ2-3; 10 positions agree with TRBD2. Germline V gene lookup returns CDR1 SGHTA and CDR2 FQGNSA. The CDR3 spans 16 residues. V lost 1 base, J lost 6 bases, and 7 bases stayed unmatched. CDR3: CASSLGSSGSPDTQYF. DNA for the CDR3: TGTGCCAGCAGCTTAGGTTCTAGCGGGAGCCCGGATACGCAGTATTTT. The variable domain in full, with the rest retrieved from reference TRBV7-2 and TRBJ2-3, is GAGVSQSPSNKVTEKGKDVELRCDPISGHTALYWYRQSLGQGLEFLIYFQGNSAPDKSGLPSDRFSAERTGGSVSTLTIQRTQQEDSAVYLCASSLGSSGSPDTQYFGPGTRLTVL.

Only a few counts were recorded for this clonotype. The genes are TRBV3-1 and TRBJ1-4; a possible D gene is TRBD1 (5 bases). V lost 4 bases and J 4 bases, leaving 16 bases between the germline ends. The germline gives CDR1 LGHDT, CDR2 YNNKEL (reference sequence). The CDR3 loop spans 16 amino acids. Here the CDR3 DNA reads TGTGCCAGCAGCCGTACCGAGGCGGGGCTTAATGAAAAACTGTTTTTT. Its protein product is CASSRTEAGLNEKLFF.

The rearrangement links TRBV5-1 to TRBJ2-7; TRBD1 might be the D (6 bases). The CDR3 runs 15 residues. Trimming left V 2 bases short and J 3 bases short, with 15 bases between. Germline V lookup: CDR1 SGHRS, CDR2 YFSETQ. The CDR3 reads CASSFYTGTSYEQYF. DNA of the CDR3: TGCGCCAGCAGCTTTTATACCGGGACAAGCTACGAGCAGTACTTC. The complete variable domain, with remaining parts taken from reference TRBV5-1 and TRBJ2-7, reads KAGVTQTPRYLIKTRGQQVTLSCSPISGHRSVSWYQQTPGQGLQFLFEYFSETQRNKGNFPGRFSGRQFSNSRSEMNVSTLELGDSALYLCASSFYTGTSYEQYFGPGTRLTVT.

The table lists this clonotype with many counts. The rearrangement joins TRBV10-3 to TRBJ2-2; D unresolved. The V end lost 7 bases, the J end lost 2 bases, and 2 bases lay between the germline ends. CDR1 and CDR2 from the germline V gene are ENHRY and SYGVKD. The CDR3 is made up of 11 amino acids. The CDR3 protein is CAITNTGELFF. CDR3 coding DNA: TGTGCCATCACCAACACCGGGGAGCTGTTTTTT.

Ten or more counts support this clonotype. The chain is built from TRBV7-2 and TRBJ1-2; no clear D gene. The CDR3 is 14 amino acids. CDR1 and CDR2 from the germline V gene are SGHTA and FQGNSA. V dropped 1 base and J dropped 8 bases, with 14 bases sitting between them. CDR3 residues: CASSLESVVSGYTF. As DNA, the CDR3 is TGTGCCAGCAGCTTAGAGTCTGTTGTGAGCGGCTACACCTTC.

By share, this clonotype counts as medium-sized (0.01 to 0.1%). The chain joins TRBV7-9 to TRBJ2-7; TRBD1 agrees at 9 bases. After removal of 4 bases from V and 1 base from J, the junction contained 14 bases not matched to a gene. The CDR3 has 18 residues. CDR1 is SEHNR, CDR2 FQNEAQ, per germline (reference sequence). CDR3: CASSSDALDRGGSYEQYF. CDR3 nucleotides: TGTGCCAGCAGCTCCGACGCTCTAGACAGGGGGGGATCCTACGAGCAGTACTTC.

This clonotype was seen many times. The chain has TRBV7-8 and TRBJ2-7; 8 nucleotides agree with TRBD2. Germline CDR1 and CDR2: SGHVS and FQNEAQ. The CDR3 loop spans 16 amino acids. Germline trimming cut 5 bases from V and 2 bases from J; bases unmatched to any gene: 11. The DNA of the CDR3 is TGTGCCAGCAGCCTAGAAGCTAGCGGGTTGACCTACGAGCAGTACTTC. Encoded protein: CASSLEASGLTYEQYF.

This clonotype was observed many times. V is TRBV24-1 and J is TRBJ2-3, with no clear D. The CDR3 covers 13 residues. CDR1 is KGHDR and CDR2 is SFDVKD in the germline V gene. Trimming took 4 bases from V and 5 from J, leaving 9 bases between them. CDR3 sequence: CATSDHRRDTQYF. CDR3 sequence (DNA): TGTGCCACCAGTGACCACCGTCGAGATACGCAGTATTTT.

This clonotype was counted many times. The rearrangement uses TRBV20-1 and TRBJ1-2; D is unresolved. Germline V gives CDR1 DFQATT, CDR2 SNEGSKA (reference sequence). The CDR3 spans 13 residues. The V gene lost 0 bases and the J gene lost 4 bases, with 9 bases spanning the gap. CDR3 in DNA: TGCAGTGCTAGAGATCTGGGCTCCTATGGCTACACCTTC. Translation: CSARDLGSYGYTF.

This clonotype has at least ten counts. CDR3 coding DNA: TGTGCCAGCAGCCCAACGGACGGGAGAAAAGCTTTCTTT. Encoded protein: CASSPTDGRKAFF. This rearrangement joins TRBV9 to TRBJ1-1; D not certain. The CDR3 length is 13 residues. In germline, CDR1 is SGDLS, CDR2 YYNGEE. V lost 4 bases and J 9 bases, leaving 16 bases between the germline ends. Combining the CDR3 with reference TRBV9 and TRBJ1-1 gives the whole variable domain DSGVTQTPKHLITATGQRVTLRCSPRSGDLSVYWYQQSLDQGLQFLIQYYNGEERAKGNILERFSAQQFPDLHSELNLSSLELGDSALYFCASSPTDGRKAFFGQGTRLTVV.

This clonotype was seen ten or more times. The CDR3 DNA is TGCAGTGCTCGACAGTACACTGAAGCTTTCTTT. It encodes CSARQYTEAFF. This chain connects TRBV20-1 to TRBJ1-1; D perhaps matches TRBD1 (5 bases). Germline values: CDR1 DFQATT, CDR2 SNEGSKA (reference sequence). V lost 5 bases to trimming and J lost 3 bases, with 7 bases between them. CDR3 length: 11 residues.

The chain couples TRBV7-2 to TRBJ1-4; a possible D gene is TRBD1 (5 bases). The V and J ends lost 5 bases and 3 bases respectively, with 13 bases between them. Germline CDR1 is SGHTA and CDR2 is FQGNSA. The CDR3 has 15 amino acids. CDR3 DNA: TGTGCCAGCAGCCGCAACAGGCTCCCTAATGAAAAACTGTTTTTT. It translates to CASSRNRLPNEKLFF.

Ten or more counts support this clonotype. The rearrangement joins TRBV11-2 to TRBJ2-5, with D possibly called TRBD1 or TRBD2 (5 bases each). The CDR3 totals 14 residues. The V gene's germline CDR1 is SGHAT and CDR2 FQNNGV. V was shortened by 5 bases and J by 1 base, with 11 bases between the two germline ends. The CDR3 here is CASSRSGTQETQYF. In DNA, the CDR3 is TGTGCCAGCAGCCGATCCGGGACCCAAGAGACCCAGTACTTC.

This clonotype is medium-sized by share. This rearrangement joins TRBV6-1 to TRBJ2-7, with D possibly called TRBD1 or TRBD2 (5 bases each). Trimming left V 3 bases short and J 1 base short, with 10 bases between. This CDR3 spans 14 amino acids. The germline V gene encodes CDR1 MNHNS and CDR2 SASEGT. CDR3 loop: CASSEPGTSYEQYF. CDR3 bases: TGTGCCAGCAGTGAGCCAGGGACGTCCTACGAGCAGTACTTC.